The sequence of this T cell receptor (beta chain) was determined in a study of T cell repertoires in cytomegalovirus infection. General study findings and limits: Clonotype analysis showed dominance of the ex vivo response by HLA-C-restricted CMV-specific TCR beta clonotypes.

There are a few counts of this clonotype. Its specificity is unknown. TCRdb processed the reads anew with MiXCR; each CDR3 protein has one entry. This table holds nearly 550,000 distinct CDR3 sequences, 15% to 20% found once. CDR3 length: 14 residues. Trimming pared 3 bases from V and 5 bases from J, leaving 16 bases between. In germline, CDR1 is SQVTM, CDR2 ANQGSEA. What was sequenced was CD8+ T cells from PBMCs. V is TRBV29-1 and J is TRBJ2-5; D unresolved. This receptor was identified in a human donor in good health (CMV status not recorded). Some clones in this sample may be carry-over from other donors' samples. The CDR3, as DNA: TGCAGCGTTGATACCGAGAGGCAGTGGGAGACCCAGTACTTC. Translating gives CSVDTERQWETQYF.